These 11 T cell receptor beta chains share one sample of origin, sequenced in a study of blood T cell repertoires in COVID-19. Only in-frame clones appear in the TCRdb table, and some are missing; sequencing was by immunoSEQ multiplex PCR. The sample shows over 110,000 clones, around 88% of them seen only once. The sample was peripheral blood. The origin of the receptors is a human donor in a cohort sampled during active COVID-19.

A few counts support this clone. The chain links TRBV5-1 to TRBJ2-5; the D gene is possibly TRBD2 (5 bases). The V end was cut by 9 bases, the J end by 1 base, with 19 bases between. Per germline, CDR1 SGHRS and CDR2 YFSETQ. The CDR3 loop spans 15 amino acids. The chain's CDR3 is CATSTGVTRQETQYF. CDR3 DNA: TGCGCCACCTCGACCGGGGTCACTCGCCAAGAGACCCAGTACTTC.

The rearrangement links TRBV10-3 to TRBJ2-2; 9 bases agree with TRBD2. The CDR3 covers 15 residues. The germline V gene encodes CDR1 ENHRY and CDR2 SYGVKD. V was clipped by 6 bases and J by 7 bases; unmatched bases: 9. CDR3 residues: CAIRRGGRSGGELFF. CDR3 coding DNA: TGTGCCATCAGGCGGGGGGGCCGATCCGGCGGGGAGCTGTTTTTT.

This clone was recorded once. The chain uses TRBV3-1 (or the pseudogene TRBV3-2) and TRBJ1-6, with 7 positions matching TRBD1. Per the germline V gene, CDR1 is LGHDT and CDR2 is YNNKEL (reference sequence). Trimming cost V 4 bases and J 3 bases; bases outside gene matches: 3. The CDR3 totals 15 residues. The CDR3 sequence: CASSLGTVYNSPLHF. DNA for the CDR3: TGTGCCAGCAGCCTTGGGACAGTCTATAATTCACCCCTCCACTTT.

The V call is TRBV6-1, the J call TRBJ1-2; no clear D. Germline V gives CDR1 MNHNS, CDR2 SASEGT. The CDR3 has 15 amino acids. V dropped 2 bases and J dropped 0 bases, with 10 bases sitting between them. The CDR3 is CASSESQRANYGYTF. CDR3 DNA sequence: TGTGCCAGCAGTGAAAGTCAGCGAGCTAACTATGGCTACACCTTC.

This clone has more than one count but fewer than ten. This rearrangement joins TRBV18 to TRBJ2-7; 8 bases are shared with TRBD1. Germline values: CDR1 KGHSH, CDR2 LQKENI. The ends lost 6 bases at V and 3 bases at J; junction bases unmatched: 4. The CDR3 covers 13 residues. The CDR3 nucleotides are TGTGCCAGCTCGGTTACAGGGGGCTACGAGCAGTACTTC. Encoded protein: CASSVTGGYEQYF.

The rearrangement links TRBV28 to TRBJ2-7; D might be TRBD1 (5 bases). The CDR3 length is 17 residues. The V gene lost 3 bases and the J gene lost 5 bases, with 23 bases spanning the gap. The germline gives CDR1 MDHEN, CDR2 SYDVKM. The CDR3 here is CASSFVGPRRQGDEQYF. In DNA, the CDR3 is TGTGCCAGCAGTTTTGTAGGACCCCGCCGGCAGGGCGACGAGCAGTACTTC.

This clone was detected once. This chain uses TRBV6-2 or TRBV6-3 with TRBJ2-3; 9 bases are a match to TRBD1. The CDR3 sequence is 16 residues long. The J segment lost 0 bases and the V segment lost 4 bases, leaving 5 bases of the junction unmatched. Germline V lookup: CDR1 MNHEY, CDR2 SVGEGT. The CDR3 nucleotides are TGTGCCAGCAGTTTACAGGGGGCCACTAGCACAGATACGCAGTATTTT. Encoded protein: CASSLQGATSTDTQYF.

The genes are TRBV7-2 and TRBJ2-1, with 8 bases that match TRBD1. CDR1 is SGHTA and CDR2 is FQGNSA in the germline V gene. CDR3 size: 14 residues. V lost 6 bases, J lost 4 bases, and 5 bases stayed unmatched. The CDR3 reads CASRLTGVYNEQFF. The CDR3 DNA follows: TGTGCCAGCAGACTGACAGGGGTATACAATGAGCAGTTCTTC.

The CDR3 nucleotides are TGCAGCGTTTTGGCTAGTGATGGCTACACCTTC. Amino acids: CSVLASDGYTF. The chain employs TRBV29-1 and TRBJ1-2; D is unclear. The CDR3 covers 11 residues. The V gene's germline CDR1 is SQVTM and CDR2 ANQGSEA. With 5 bases removed from V and 6 bases from J, the gap between germline ends came to 10 bases.

This clone came up once. The V call is TRBV5-1, the J call TRBJ2-5, with D possibly matching TRBD2 (6 bases). The CDR3 is 16 amino acids. V was pared by 1 base and J by 1 base, with 14 bases between. Germline V gene lookup returns CDR1 SGHRS and CDR2 YFSETQ. CDR3 coding DNA: TGCGCCAGCAGCTTGAGGGTAGCGGACTTCCAAGAGACCCAGTACTTC. This gives the protein CASSLRVADFQETQYF.

The chain has TRBV7-9 and TRBJ1-2; 9 nucleotides align to TRBD1. The CDR3 consists of 14 residues. V was pared by 5 bases and J by 5 bases, with 6 bases of the junction left unmatched. Germline CDR1 reads SEHNR; CDR2 reads FQNEAQ (reference sequence). The CDR3 DNA is TGTGCCAGCAGCCTACAGGGGGCGTCTTATGGCTACACCTTC. Its translation is CASSLQGASYGYTF.